The 27 T cell receptor beta chains below were found in one sample sequenced in a study of shared clonotypes between healthy human individuals. Method: immunoSEQ multiplex PCR; TCRdb's copy keeps in-frame clones and lacks some. Altogether about 490,000 clones are present, 79% being singletons, with the ten largest covering 10% to 15%. The material sequenced was PBMCs. The receptors derive from a woman in her 40s in good health. Some clones in this sample may be carry-over from other donors' samples.

V gene TRBV19 combines with J gene TRBJ2-7; TRBD1 agrees at 8 bases. The V segment lost 2 bases and the J segment 3 bases; nucleotides outside the gene matches: 12. Germline CDR1 reads LNHDA; CDR2 reads SQIVND (reference sequence). This CDR3 has 17 residues. CDR3 sequence reads: CASSIWPGTGRSYEQYF. Written as DNA, the CDR3 is TGTGCCAGTAGTATATGGCCGGGGACAGGAAGGAGCTACGAGCAGTACTTC.

This chain links TRBV11-2 with TRBJ2-2; D uncertain. The CDR3 has 15 residues. The germline V gene encodes CDR1 SGHAT and CDR2 FQNNGV. V dropped 4 bases and J dropped 0 bases, with 9 bases sitting between them. Here the CDR3 reads CASSSGATNTGELFF. In DNA form, the CDR3 reads TGTGCCAGCAGCTCGGGCGCTACGAACACCGGGGAGCTGTTTTTT. The whole variable domain, filled in from reference TRBV11-2 and TRBJ2-2, reads EAGVAQSPRYKIIEKRQSVAFWCNPISGHATLYWYQQILGQGPKLLIQFQNNGVVDDSQLPKDRFSAERLKGVDSTLKIQPAKLEDSAVYLCASSSGATNTGELFFGEGSRLTVL.

The chain employs TRBV29-1 and TRBJ1-1; D not resolved. V dropped 6 bases and J dropped 1 base, with 18 bases sitting between them. The CDR3 has 15 residues. The germline CDR1 and CDR2 sequences are SQVTM and ANQGSEA. CDR3 region: CSVARSGLPNTEAFF. CDR3 coding DNA: TGCAGCGTAGCAAGATCGGGCCTGCCGAACACTGAAGCTTTCTTT.

A single count supports this clone. The chain links TRBV7-3 to TRBJ2-3, with D unresolved. This CDR3 region has 14 residues. V was shortened by 5 bases and J by 2 bases, with 11 bases between the two germline ends. Germline V gives CDR1 SGHTA, CDR2 FQGTGA. CDR3 residues: CASSIGPHTDTQYF. CDR3 sequence (DNA): TGTGCCAGCAGCATCGGGCCACACACAGATACGCAGTATTTT.

The V and J genes are TRBV23-1 and TRBJ1-5, with D possibly TRBD1 on 5 matching bases. TRBV23-1 has ORF status, its function being uncertain. With 1 base removed from V and 3 bases from J, the gap between germline ends came to 13 bases. The CDR3 runs 16 residues. The CDR3 DNA reads TGCGCCAGCAGTCAATTTAGGGGATGGGTCAATCAGCCCCAGCATTTT. It translates to CASSQFRGWVNQPQHF.

This clone was detected a few times. V is TRBV5-4 and J is TRBJ2-7; D is unclear. The V gene's germline CDR1 is SGHNT and CDR2 YYREEE (reference sequence). V shed 4 bases and J shed 0 bases, with 11 bases lying between them. This CDR3 is built from 14 residues. CDR3 DNA sequence: TGTGCCAGCAGCCCGCAGCCGGCCTCCTACGAGCAGTACTTC. It specifies CASSPQPASYEQYF.

The chain uses TRBV11-3 and TRBJ2-7, with D tentatively TRBD1 or TRBD2 (5 bases each). Deletions cut 4 bases from V and 2 bases from J, with 15 bases between. The germline CDR1 and CDR2 sequences are SGHNT and YENEEA. CDR3 length: 15 residues. The chain's CDR3 is CASSSGPGSPYEQYF. The CDR3 coding sequence is TGTGCCAGCAGCTCGGGACCCGGTTCGCCCTACGAGCAGTACTTC.

The chain is built from TRBV7-8 and TRBJ1-2, with TRBD1 matching over 9 bases. Germline CDR1 reads SGHVS; CDR2 reads FQNEAQ. This CDR3 has 15 residues. Unmatched junction bases numbered 9, after V lost 2 bases and J lost 8 bases. The CDR3 spells CASSLLGQGRKGYTF. The CDR3 DNA reads TGTGCCAGCAGCTTACTGGGACAGGGTCGAAAGGGCTACACCTTC.

The chain links TRBV27 to TRBJ1-2; TRBD1 is a possible D gene (6 bases). This CDR3 comprises 14 residues. The germline V gene has CDR1 MNHEY and CDR2 SMNVEV (reference sequence). V was trimmed by 2 bases and J by 4 bases, leaving 11 bases between them. The CDR3 protein is CASSLEAGAYGYTF. CDR3 bases: TGTGCCAGCAGTTTAGAAGCAGGGGCCTATGGCTACACCTTC.

This clone was recorded once. This chain joins TRBV27 and TRBJ1-4; D may be TRBD1 (6 bases). Germline V gives CDR1 MNHEY, CDR2 SMNVEV (reference sequence). The CDR3 spans 15 residues. The germline V and J ends were trimmed by 2 bases and 5 bases, with 12 bases remaining between them. For the CDR3, the DNA is TGTGCCAGCAGTTTAGGTGGACAGAAAAATGAAAAACTGTTTTTT. Translating gives CASSLGGQKNEKLFF.

The chain employs TRBV7-8 and TRBJ2-2, with a tentative D call TRBD2 (6 bases). V was clipped by 5 bases and J by 1 base, with 14 bases between them. From germline, CDR1 is SGHVS and CDR2 FQNEAQ. There are 16 residues in the CDR3. In DNA, the CDR3 is TGTGCCAGCAGCCGTCACCGGGACTTGAACACCGGGGAGCTGTTTTTT. It is translated as CASSRHRDLNTGELFF.

CDR3 sequence: CASSGVGETQYF. The DNA of the CDR3 is TGCGCCAGCAGTGGGGTGGGGGAGACCCAGTACTTC. The rearrangement links TRBV10-2 to TRBJ2-5, with unresolved D. The CDR3 consists of 12 residues. Trimming shortened V by 4 bases and J by 5 bases, and 8 bases separated the two germline ends. From germline, CDR1 is WSHSY and CDR2 SAAADI.

As regards this clone: A read error likely explains this, since a far larger clone differs by one base. The rearrangement joins TRBV2 to TRBJ1-3, with D unresolved. Germline assignment: CDR1 SNHLY and CDR2 FYNNEI. V lost 10 bases and J lost 0, with 10 bases in between. This CDR3 has 13 residues. Here the CDR3 DNA reads TGTGCCACCCAGGCCCACTCTGGAAACACCATATATTTT. Residues: CATQAHSGNTIYF.

The gene calls are TRBV5-1 and TRBJ1-3; tentatively, D is TRBD1 (5 bases). This CDR3 has 15 residues. Trimming left V 4 bases short and J 1 base short, with 12 bases between. Looked up from germline, CDR1 is SGHRS and CDR2 is YFSETQ. The CDR3 spells CASSRGQGSGNTIYF. The CDR3 DNA is TGCGCCAGCAGCCGAGGCCAGGGATCTGGAAACACCATATATTTT.

V is TRBV10-2 and J is TRBJ1-1; D gene uncertain. V lost 7 bases, J lost 1 base, and 10 bases lay in between. The V gene's germline CDR1 is WSHSY and CDR2 SAAADI. The CDR3 length is 13 residues. The CDR3 nucleotides are TGCGCCAGCAAGGCGAGGAGGAACACTGAAGCTTTCTTT. Protein sequence: CASKARRNTEAFF.

This clone was picked up one time. This chain uses TRBV2 with TRBJ1-5; 7 bases line up with TRBD1. Per germline, CDR1 SNHLY and CDR2 FYNNEI. The CDR3 consists of 15 residues. Trimming took 4 bases from V and 3 from J; bases not matched to a gene: 6. DNA of the CDR3: TGTGCCAGCAGTGCCGGGACAGAAATCAATCAGCCCCAGCATTTT. The encoded protein is CASSAGTEINQPQHF.

The chain employs TRBV10-2 and TRBJ2-1, with D possibly being TRBD2 (5 bases). Germline V gives CDR1 WSHSY, CDR2 SAAADI. The CDR3 loop spans 13 amino acids. V was shortened by 5 bases and J by 10 bases, with 15 bases between the two germline ends. The CDR3 here is CASSRGPRTEQFF. The CDR3 DNA follows: TGCGCCAGCAGTCGCGGGCCCCGGACCGAGCAGTTCTTC.

This rearrangement joins TRBV5-1 to TRBJ1-1; 7 nucleotides agree with TRBD1. Germline lookup yields CDR1 SGHRS and CDR2 YFSETQ. This CDR3 contains 14 residues. Trimming removed 7 bases from V and 0 bases from J; junction bases left unmatched: 6. CDR3 DNA sequence: TGCGCCAGCCGGGACAGAAAAATGAACACTGAAGCTTTCTTT. Translating gives CASRDRKMNTEAFF.

The chain has TRBV19 and TRBJ2-3, with 10 bases that match TRBD2. This CDR3 is 17 amino acids long. From germline, CDR1 is LNHDA and CDR2 SQIVND (reference sequence). Trimming cost V 1 base and J 4 bases; bases outside gene matches: 8. As DNA, the CDR3 is TGTGCCAGTAGTATAGGGGCTAGCGGGAGTTATGCAGATACGCAGTATTTT. As protein: CASSIGASGSYADTQYF.

This clone was detected only a few times. V is TRBV7-2 and J is TRBJ2-5, with 9 bases aligning to TRBD2. The end of the DNA aligns better with TRBJ2-7, so the J call may be wrong. The CDR3 is 14 residues long. Germline CDR1 is SGHTA and CDR2 is FQGNSA. In nucleotides, the CDR3 is TGTGCCAGCAGCTTAACGCGGGAGGGCCCCGAGCAGTACTTC. It yields the protein CASSLTREGPEQYF.

This chain joins TRBV2 and TRBJ2-2; TRBD1 might be the D (6 bases). This CDR3 comprises 15 residues. The germline CDR1 and CDR2 sequences are SNHLY and FYNNEI. V dropped 4 bases and J dropped 4 bases, with 13 bases sitting between them. The CDR3 protein is CASSGQVRRTGELFF. The CDR3 coding sequence is TGTGCCAGCAGTGGACAGGTTAGGCGCACCGGGGAGCTGTTTTTT.

This sequence joins TRBV7-9 and TRBJ2-5; 7 bases match TRBD1. The CDR3 has 13 amino acids. V trimming: 5 bases; J trimming: 5 bases; junction bases outside the gene matches: 5. Germline lookup yields CDR1 SEHNR and CDR2 FQNEAQ (reference sequence). For the CDR3, the DNA is TGTGCCAGCAGCCTCTACAGGGGTGAGACCCAGTACTTC. It yields the protein CASSLYRGETQYF. Complete variable domain (other parts from reference TRBV7-9 and TRBJ2-5): DTGVSQNPRHKITKRGQNVTFRCDPISEHNRLYWYRQTLGQGPEFLTYFQNEAQLEKSRLLSDRFSAERPKGSFSTLEIQRTEQGDSAMYLCASSLYRGETQYFGPGTRLLVL.

V usage is TRBV28 and J usage is TRBJ2-5; D gene uncertain. The germline V and J ends were trimmed by 1 base and 9 bases, with 12 bases remaining between them. The CDR3 runs to 13 residues. Germline V gene data show CDR1 as MDHEN and CDR2 as SYDVKM. CDR3 sequence: CASSLSNPRAQYF. DNA for the CDR3: TGTGCCAGCAGTTTATCAAACCCAAGGGCCCAGTACTTC.

This chain uses TRBV4-1 with TRBJ2-7, with 9 nucleotides matching TRBD1. The CDR3 runs 14 residues. V dropped 3 bases and J dropped 3; count of bases not matched to a gene: 3. Germline V gives CDR1 MGHRA, CDR2 YSYEKL. The CDR3 DNA sequence: TGCGCCAGCAGCCACCCGGGACAGGGCTACGAGCAGTACTTC. The encoded protein is CASSHPGQGYEQYF.

The chain has TRBV10-3 and TRBJ2-2; a weak D match, TRBD1 (5 bases). V was trimmed by 2 bases and J by 5 bases, leaving 9 bases between them. Germline-derived CDR1 and CDR2 are ENHRY and SYGVKD. This CDR3 is 14 amino acids long. The CDR3 spells CAISERGGTGELFF. The CDR3 nucleotides read TGTGCCATCAGTGAGAGGGGCGGAACCGGGGAGCTGTTTTTT.

The V and J genes are TRBV4-1 and TRBJ1-5; 9 positions match TRBD1. This CDR3 is 17 amino acids long. The ends lost 3 bases at V and 7 bases at J; junction bases unmatched: 13. Germline loops: CDR1 MGHRA, CDR2 YSYEKL. The CDR3 nucleotides read TGCGCCAGCAGCCAGGCCCATGGACAGGGGTACAGACAGCCCCAGCATTTT. This gives the protein CASSQAHGQGYRQPQHF.

As regards this clone: A much larger clone lies one base from this, so it may be a read error. The same CDR3 is also encoded by other DNA sequences in this sample. The CDR3 DNA reads TGTGCCAGCTCACCAGGGGGTAGCACAGATACGCAGTATTTT. Translation gives CASSPGGSTDTQYF. The chain employs TRBV18 and TRBJ2-3, with D perhaps being TRBD1 or TRBD2 (5 bases each). Trimming pared 2 bases from V and 0 bases from J, leaving 6 bases between. Germline CDR1 is KGHSH and CDR2 is LQKENI. CDR3 size: 14 residues.